Listed below are T cell receptor beta chains from one sample, sequenced in a study of shared clonotypes between healthy human individuals. Assay used: immunoSEQ multiplex PCR; TCRdb lists only in-frame clones, some missing. Among hundreds of thousands of clones listed, about three quarters were seen once. The sample taken for sequencing was memory CD4+ T cells sorted from blood. Source of these receptors: a woman aged 25-40 years in good health. Both conserved end residues are part of each CDR3. A D gene is named only where the DNA matches it firmly. Rows may omit the clone size; those that give it use once, few, many or a size class.

V: TRBV28
D: TRBD1
J: TRBJ2-7
size: -
DNA: TGTGCCAGCAGCAAAACAGGGGGCATGCACGAGCAGTACTTC
CDR3: CASSKTGGMHEQYF

V: TRBV5-1
D: -
J: TRBJ2-3
size: -
DNA: TGCGCCAGCAGTCGGTGGGGGACAGATACGCAGTATTTT
CDR3: CASSRWGTDTQYF

V: TRBV13
D: TRBD2
J: TRBJ2-7
size: -
DNA: TGTGCCAGCAGCTTATTCGCGGGAGTTTCCTACGAGCAGTACTTC
CDR3: CASSLFAGVSYEQYF

V: TRBV27
D: TRBD1
J: TRBJ2-5
size: few
DNA: TGTGCCAGCAGTACCGGACAGGGGTTGACCCAGTACTTC
CDR3: CASSTGQGLTQYF

V: TRBV27
D: -
J: TRBJ2-7
size: once
DNA: TGTGCCAGCAGTCGCTCATTCCAGGGCGGGGTACTCTACGAGCAGTACTTC
CDR3: CASSRSFQGGVLYEQYF

V: TRBV6-5
D: -
J: TRBJ2-7
size: once
DNA: TGTGCCAGCAGTAGGGAACAGGGCTCCTACGAGCAGTACTTC
CDR3: CASSREQGSYEQYF

V: TRBV5-1
D: TRBD1
J: TRBJ1-2
size: -
DNA: TGCGCCAGCAGCTGGGACAGGGGCGGCGGCTACACCTTC
CDR3: CASSWDRGGGYTF

V: TRBV7-7
D: -
J: TRBJ2-5
size: -
DNA: TGTGCCAGCAGCGAACGGGAGAAAGAGACCCAGTACTTC
CDR3: CASSEREKETQYF

V: TRBV7-2
D: -
J: TRBJ1-1
size: -
DNA: TGTGCCAGCAGCCGCCGGGCAGACACTGAAGCTTTCTTT
CDR3: CASSRRADTEAFF

V: TRBV25-1
D: -
J: TRBJ2-1
size: -
DNA: TGTGCCAGCAGTGAATCCGGCTCAGGGCAGTTCTTC
CDR3: CASSESGSGQFF

V: TRBV11-2
D: -
J: TRBJ2-3
size: -
DNA: TGTGCCAGCAGCTTGCAGGGGGGAAGCACAGATACGCAGTATTTT
CDR3: CASSLQGGSTDTQYF

V: TRBV15
D: -
J: TRBJ1-1
size: -
DNA: TGTGCCACCCAGCATCAGGGTGGCCGGCAAAATCCCCCAGGGGACACTGAAGCTTTCTTT
CDR3: CATQHQGGRQNPPGDTEAFF

V: TRBV4-1
D: -
J: TRBJ2-2
size: few
DNA: TGCGCCAGCAGCCAAGTTGGCCTAGGTTGGACCGGGGAGCTGTTTTTT
CDR3: CASSQVGLGWTGELFF

V: TRBV28
D: -
J: TRBJ2-3
size: once
DNA: TGTGCCAGCAGTTTGTCCACCCATAGCACAGATACGCAGTATTTT
CDR3: CASSLSTHSTDTQYF

V: TRBV14
D: -
J: TRBJ2-7
size: -
DNA: TGTGCCAGCAGCCCTTCGCAGCGGACATCGCATGGGGAGCAGTACTTC
CDR3: CASSPSQRTSHGEQYF

V: TRBV5-1
D: TRBD1
J: TRBJ2-3
size: -
DNA: TGCGCCAGCTCGAGACAGGGCATCACAGATACGCAGTATTTT
CDR3: CASSRQGITDTQYF

V: TRBV4-1
D: -
J: TRBJ1-5
size: many
DNA: TGCGCCAGCAGCCCGCGCGCGGATCAGCCCCAGCATTTT
CDR3: CASSPRADQPQHF

V: TRBV6-1
D: -
J: TRBJ1-4
size: -
DNA: TGTGCCAGCAGGGTAAAACAGGGCCCTGAAAAACTGTTTTTT
CDR3: CASRVKQGPEKLFF

V: TRBV7-8
D: -
J: TRBJ2-7
size: -
DNA: TGTGCCAGCAGCTTAGGTCGGAGCTCCTACGAGCAGTACTTC
CDR3: CASSLGRSSYEQYF

V: TRBV28
D: -
J: TRBJ2-7
size: few
DNA: TGTGCCAGCAGTTCGTTCGGGACTCCTCCCTACGAGCAGTACTTC
CDR3: CASSSFGTPPYEQYF

V: TRBV6-6
D: TRBD1
J: TRBJ1-2
size: -
DNA: TGTGCCAGCAGCCCGGGACAGGCCCGGGACTATGGCTACACCTTC
CDR3: CASSPGQARDYGYTF

V: TRBV27
D: -
J: TRBJ2-1
size: once
DNA: TGTGCCAGCAGCCTTAGCGTTAGCTCCTACAATGAGCAGTTCTTC
CDR3: CASSLSVSSYNEQFF

V: TRBV28
D: -
J: TRBJ1-4
size: -
DNA: TGTGCCAGCAGTCTCGGACGGAGAAATGAAAAACTGTTTTTT
CDR3: CASSLGRRNEKLFF

V: TRBV28
D: TRBD2
J: TRBJ2-2
size: -
DNA: TGTGCCGCCGCCTCTAGCGGGGCAAACACCGGGGAGCTGTTTTTT
CDR3: CAAASSGANTGELFF

V: TRBV6-1
D: -
J: TRBJ1-1
size: -
DNA: TGTGCCAGCAGTGACCGTGTGGCAGGGAAGTTTGGTGAAGCTTTCTTT
CDR3: CASSDRVAGKFGEAFF

V: TRBV30
D: TRBD1
J: TRBJ2-2
size: -
DNA: TGTGCCTGGAGAGTGCCTCCGGGACAGGGAGTAACCGGGGAGCTGTTTTTT
CDR3: CAWRVPPGQGVTGELFF

V: TRBV11-2
D: TRBD1
J: TRBJ1-2
size: -
DNA: TGTGCCAGCAGCTCAGTCAGGGGGGGCTACACCTTC
CDR3: CASSSVRGGYTF

V: TRBV19
D: -
J: TRBJ1-5
size: -
DNA: TGTGCCAGTAGTAGGCCCGGGGTCAACAATCAGCCCCAGCATTTT
CDR3: CASSRPGVNNQPQHF

V: TRBV19
D: TRBD1
J: TRBJ2-5
size: -
DNA: TGTGCCAGCCGGGACAGGGGTCGAGAGACCCAGTACTTC
CDR3: CASRDRGRETQYF

V: TRBV9
D: -
J: TRBJ2-2
size: -
DNA: TGTGCCAGCAGCGTCGGCAGATCCACCGGGGAGCTGTTTTTT
CDR3: CASSVGRSTGELFF

V: TRBV5-5
D: -
J: TRBJ1-2
size: few
DNA: TGTGCCAGCAGCTTGGACGGGTTTCCCAGCCCTGACTATGGCTACACCTTC
CDR3: CASSLDGFPSPDYGYTF

V: TRBV11-2
D: -
J: TRBJ1-1
size: -
DNA: TGTGCCAGCAGCTTAGATACAGGTTACACTGAAGCTTTCTTT
CDR3: CASSLDTGYTEAFF

V: TRBV5-4
D: -
J: TRBJ2-3
size: -
DNA: TGTGCCAGCAGCTTGGAGGGGGTTCAAACGCAGTATTTT
CDR3: CASSLEGVQTQYF

V: TRBV15
D: -
J: TRBJ1-4
size: -
DNA: TGTGCCACCAGCAGTAGGCAGGTTGAAAAACTGTTTTTT
CDR3: CATSSRQVEKLFF

V: TRBV27
D: -
J: TRBJ2-3
size: -
DNA: TGTGCCAGCAGTTTTAAGTCCGGCTACACAGATACGCAGTATTTT
CDR3: CASSFKSGYTDTQYF

V: TRBV6-1
D: -
J: TRBJ1-1
size: -
DNA: TGTGCCAGCAGTGAATTCCTATCCACTGAAGCTTTCTTT
CDR3: CASSEFLSTEAFF

V: TRBV27
D: TRBD2
J: TRBJ2-3
size: -
DNA: TGTGCCAGCAGTTTAACTAGCGGTAGTACAGATACGCAGTATTTT
CDR3: CASSLTSGSTDTQYF

V: TRBV19
D: -
J: TRBJ2-7
size: -
DNA: TGTGCCAGTAGTACCCAGCTCAGGAGCTCCTACGAGCAGTACTTC
CDR3: CASSTQLRSSYEQYF

V: TRBV6-6
D: -
J: TRBJ1-1
size: -
DNA: TGTGCCAGCAGTTACTCGAATGCCCAGAACACTGAAGCTTTCTTT
CDR3: CASSYSNAQNTEAFF

V: TRBV9
D: -
J: TRBJ2-6
size: -
DNA: TGTGCCAGCAGCGATCCAGGTGGGGCCAACGTCCTGACTTTC
CDR3: CASSDPGGANVLTF

V: TRBV6-6
D: -
J: TRBJ2-3
size: few
DNA: TGTGCCAGCAGCCGAACCTTCAACACAGATACGCAGTATTTT
CDR3: CASSRTFNTDTQYF

V: TRBV5-1
D: -
J: TRBJ2-7
size: -
DNA: TGCGCCAGCAGCTTGCAGGGGAGCTACGAGCAGTACTTC
CDR3: CASSLQGSYEQYF

V: TRBV7-2
D: TRBD1
J: TRBJ2-5
size: -
DNA: TGTGCCAGCAGCCGAAATTGGGACAGGGGGCCGGAGACCCAGTACTTC
CDR3: CASSRNWDRGPETQYF

V: TRBV4-1
D: -
J: TRBJ1-1
size: -
DNA: TGCGCCAGCAGCCAAGAGAGGGGGTGGCCTGAAGCTTTCTTT
CDR3: CASSQERGWPEAFF

V: TRBV4-1
D: TRBD1
J: TRBJ1-6
size: -
DNA: TGCGCCAGCAGCCAATTACAGGGGGCTGATTCACCCCTCCACTTT
CDR3: CASSQLQGADSPLHF

V: TRBV6-6
D: -
J: TRBJ1-1
size: -
DNA: TGTGCCAGCAGTTACCGGACCACTGAAGCTTTCTTT
CDR3: CASSYRTTEAFF

V: TRBV11-2
D: -
J: TRBJ1-1
size: -
DNA: TGTGCCAGCAGCTTAGCCGGCGGGGGGGTGGCTTTCTTT
CDR3: CASSLAGGGVAFF

V: TRBV28
D: TRBD1
J: TRBJ1-4
size: -
DNA: TGTGCCAGCAGCACGACAGGGGGCGCAAATGAAAAACTGTTTTTT
CDR3: CASSTTGGANEKLFF

V: TRBV19
D: -
J: TRBJ2-3
size: -
DNA: TGTGCCAGTAGTGCTTACCTAGTGAGGGGCACAGATACGCAGTATTTT
CDR3: CASSAYLVRGTDTQYF

V: TRBV28
D: TRBD2
J: TRBJ2-7
size: -
DNA: TGTGCCAGCAGTTTTAGCGGGAGTTTGTACGAGCAGTACTTC
CDR3: CASSFSGSLYEQYF

V: TRBV9
D: TRBD1
J: TRBJ1-5
size: -
DNA: TGTGCCAGCAGCGCGGACAGGGGTGGCCAGCCCCAGCATTTT
CDR3: CASSADRGGQPQHF

V: TRBV5-4
D: TRBD1
J: TRBJ1-2
size: -
DNA: TGTGCCAGCACCTCCGGGGGGGCAGGGGGCAGGTATGGCTACACCTTC
CDR3: CASTSGGAGGRYGYTF

V: TRBV5-4
D: TRBD2
J: TRBJ2-2
size: -
DNA: TGTGCCAGCAGCGGTACTAGCGACAAGAACACCGGGGAGCTGTTTTTT
CDR3: CASSGTSDKNTGELFF

V: TRBV5-1
D: TRBD2
J: TRBJ2-5
size: many
DNA: TGCGCCAGCTCCAAAACTAGCGGGAGCTACCAAGAGACCCAGTACTTC
CDR3: CASSKTSGSYQETQYF